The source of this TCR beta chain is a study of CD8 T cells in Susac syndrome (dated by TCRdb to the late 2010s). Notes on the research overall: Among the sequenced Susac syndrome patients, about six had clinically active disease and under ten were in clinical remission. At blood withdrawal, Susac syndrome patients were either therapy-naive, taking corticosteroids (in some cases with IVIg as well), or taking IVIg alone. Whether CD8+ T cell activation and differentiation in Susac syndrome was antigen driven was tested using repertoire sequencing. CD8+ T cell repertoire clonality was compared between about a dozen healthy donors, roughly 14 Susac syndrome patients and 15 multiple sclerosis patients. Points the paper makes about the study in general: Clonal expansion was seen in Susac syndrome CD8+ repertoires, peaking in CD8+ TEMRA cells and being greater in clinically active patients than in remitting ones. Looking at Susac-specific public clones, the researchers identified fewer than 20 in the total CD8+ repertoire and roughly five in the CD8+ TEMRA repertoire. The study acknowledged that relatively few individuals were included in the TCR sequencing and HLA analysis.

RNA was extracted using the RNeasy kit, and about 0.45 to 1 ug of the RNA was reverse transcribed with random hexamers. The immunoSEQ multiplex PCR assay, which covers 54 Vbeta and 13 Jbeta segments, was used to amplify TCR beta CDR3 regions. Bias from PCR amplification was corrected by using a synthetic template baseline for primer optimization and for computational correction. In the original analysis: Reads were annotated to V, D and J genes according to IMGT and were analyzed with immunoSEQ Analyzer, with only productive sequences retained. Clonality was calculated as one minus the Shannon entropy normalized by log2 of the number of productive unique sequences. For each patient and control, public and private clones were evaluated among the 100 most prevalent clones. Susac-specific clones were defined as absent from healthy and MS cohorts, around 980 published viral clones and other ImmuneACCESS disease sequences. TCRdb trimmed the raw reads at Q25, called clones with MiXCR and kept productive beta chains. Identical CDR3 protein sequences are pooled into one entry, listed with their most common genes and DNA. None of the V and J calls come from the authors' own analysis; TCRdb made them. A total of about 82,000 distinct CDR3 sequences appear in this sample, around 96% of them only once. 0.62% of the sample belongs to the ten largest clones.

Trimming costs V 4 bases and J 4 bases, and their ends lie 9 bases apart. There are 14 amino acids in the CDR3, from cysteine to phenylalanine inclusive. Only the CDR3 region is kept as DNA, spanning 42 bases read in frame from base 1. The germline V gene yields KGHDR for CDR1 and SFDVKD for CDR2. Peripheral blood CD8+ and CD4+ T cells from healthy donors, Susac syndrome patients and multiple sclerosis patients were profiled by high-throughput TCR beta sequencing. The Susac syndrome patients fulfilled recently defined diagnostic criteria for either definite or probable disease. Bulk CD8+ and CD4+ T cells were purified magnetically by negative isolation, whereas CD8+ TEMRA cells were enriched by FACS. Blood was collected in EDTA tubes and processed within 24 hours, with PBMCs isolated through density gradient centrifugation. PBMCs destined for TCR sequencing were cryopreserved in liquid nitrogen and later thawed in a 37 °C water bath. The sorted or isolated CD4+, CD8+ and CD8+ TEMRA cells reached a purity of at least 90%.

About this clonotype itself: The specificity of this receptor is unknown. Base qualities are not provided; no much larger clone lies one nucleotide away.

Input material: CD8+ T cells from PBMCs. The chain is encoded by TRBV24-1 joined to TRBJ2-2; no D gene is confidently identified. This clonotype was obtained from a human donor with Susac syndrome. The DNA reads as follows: TGTGCCACCAGTGACCCGACAAGCACCGGGGAGCTGTTTTTT. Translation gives CATSDPTSTGELFF.